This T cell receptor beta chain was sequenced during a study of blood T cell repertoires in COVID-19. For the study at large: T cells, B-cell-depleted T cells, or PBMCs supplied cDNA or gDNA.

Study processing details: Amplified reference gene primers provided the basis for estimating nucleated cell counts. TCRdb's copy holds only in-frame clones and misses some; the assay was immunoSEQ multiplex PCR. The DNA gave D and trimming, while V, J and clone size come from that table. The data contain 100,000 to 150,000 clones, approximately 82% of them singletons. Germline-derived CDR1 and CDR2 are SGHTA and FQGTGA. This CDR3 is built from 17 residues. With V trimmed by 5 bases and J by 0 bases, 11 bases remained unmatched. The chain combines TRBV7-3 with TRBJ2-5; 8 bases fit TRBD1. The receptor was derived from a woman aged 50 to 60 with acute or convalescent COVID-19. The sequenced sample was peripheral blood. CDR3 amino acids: CASSPKGGQGDQETQYF. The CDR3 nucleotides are TGTGCCAGCAGCCCTAAGGGAGGACAGGGAGACCAAGAGACCCAGTACTTC.